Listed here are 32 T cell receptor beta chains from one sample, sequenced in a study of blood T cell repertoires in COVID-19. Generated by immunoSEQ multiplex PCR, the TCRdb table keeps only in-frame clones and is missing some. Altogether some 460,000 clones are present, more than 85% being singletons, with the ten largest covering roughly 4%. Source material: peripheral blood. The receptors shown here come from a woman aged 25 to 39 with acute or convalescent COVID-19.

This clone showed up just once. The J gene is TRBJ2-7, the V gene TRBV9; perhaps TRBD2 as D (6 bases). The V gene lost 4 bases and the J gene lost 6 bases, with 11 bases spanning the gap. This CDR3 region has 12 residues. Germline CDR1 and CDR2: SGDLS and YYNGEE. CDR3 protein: CASSIVGGEQYF. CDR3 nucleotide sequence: TGTGCCAGCAGCATAGTGGGGGGCGAGCAGTACTTC.

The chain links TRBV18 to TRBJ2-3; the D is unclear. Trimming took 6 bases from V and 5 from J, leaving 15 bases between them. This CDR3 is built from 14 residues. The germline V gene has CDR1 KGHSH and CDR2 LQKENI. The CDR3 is CASSAADPLDTQYF. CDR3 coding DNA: TGTGCCAGCTCTGCGGCCGACCCCCTAGATACGCAGTATTTT.

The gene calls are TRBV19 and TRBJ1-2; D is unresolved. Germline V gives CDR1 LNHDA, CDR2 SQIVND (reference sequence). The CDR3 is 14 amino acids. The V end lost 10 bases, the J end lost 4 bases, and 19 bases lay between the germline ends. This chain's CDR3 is CATLDPGQSYGYTF. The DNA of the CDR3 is TGTGCCACCCTCGACCCTGGGCAGTCCTATGGCTACACCTTC.

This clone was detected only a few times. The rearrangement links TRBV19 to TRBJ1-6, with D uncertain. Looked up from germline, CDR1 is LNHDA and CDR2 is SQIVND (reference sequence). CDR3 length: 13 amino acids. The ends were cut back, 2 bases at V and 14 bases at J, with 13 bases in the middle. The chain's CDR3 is CASSIRTGSTLHF. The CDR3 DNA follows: TGTGCCAGTAGTATAAGGACGGGAAGCACCCTCCACTTT.

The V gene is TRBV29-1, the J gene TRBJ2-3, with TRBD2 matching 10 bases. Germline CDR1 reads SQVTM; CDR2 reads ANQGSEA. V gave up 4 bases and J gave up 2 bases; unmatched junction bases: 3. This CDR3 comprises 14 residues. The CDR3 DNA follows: TGCAGCGTTGGGACTAGCGGCCCCACAGATACGCAGTATTTT. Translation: CSVGTSGPTDTQYF.

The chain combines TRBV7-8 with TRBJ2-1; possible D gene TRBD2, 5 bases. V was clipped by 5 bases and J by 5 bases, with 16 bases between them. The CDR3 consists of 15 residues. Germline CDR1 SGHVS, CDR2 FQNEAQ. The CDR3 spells CASSNGLFTHNEQFF. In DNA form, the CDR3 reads TGTGCCAGCAGCAATGGACTGTTCACCCACAATGAGCAGTTCTTC.

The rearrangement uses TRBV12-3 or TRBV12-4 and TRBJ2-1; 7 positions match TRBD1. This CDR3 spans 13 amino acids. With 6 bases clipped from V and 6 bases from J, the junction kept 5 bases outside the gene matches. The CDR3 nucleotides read TGTGCCAGCAGGCCAGGGGGAATCAATGAGCAGTTCTTC. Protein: CASRPGGINEQFF.

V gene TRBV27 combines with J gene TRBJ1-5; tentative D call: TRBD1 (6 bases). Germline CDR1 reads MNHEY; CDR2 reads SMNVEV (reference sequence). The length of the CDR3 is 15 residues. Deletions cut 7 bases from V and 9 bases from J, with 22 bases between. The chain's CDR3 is CASTTGQPPFWPQHF. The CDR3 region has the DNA TGTGCCAGCACCACAGGACAGCCTCCCTTCTGGCCCCAGCATTTT.

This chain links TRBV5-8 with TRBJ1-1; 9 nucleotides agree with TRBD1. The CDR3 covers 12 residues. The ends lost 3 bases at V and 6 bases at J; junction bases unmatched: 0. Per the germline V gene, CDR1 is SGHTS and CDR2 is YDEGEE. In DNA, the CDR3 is TGTGCCAGCAGCTGGACAGGGGCTGAAGCTTTCTTT. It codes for CASSWTGAEAFF. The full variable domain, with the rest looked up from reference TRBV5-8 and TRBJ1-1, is EAGVTQSPTHLIKTRGQQATLRCSPISGHTSVYWYQQALGLGLQFLLWYDEGEERNRGNFPPRFSGRQFPNYSSELNVNALELEDSALYLCASSWTGAEAFFGQGTRLTVV.

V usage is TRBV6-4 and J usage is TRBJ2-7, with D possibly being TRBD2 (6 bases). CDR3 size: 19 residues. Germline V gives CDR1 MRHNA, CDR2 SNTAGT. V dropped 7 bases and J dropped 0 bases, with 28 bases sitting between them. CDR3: CASIKSGTGFELSSYEQYF. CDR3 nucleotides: TGTGCCAGCATTAAATCCGGGACTGGCTTCGAGTTGAGCTCCTACGAGCAGTACTTC.

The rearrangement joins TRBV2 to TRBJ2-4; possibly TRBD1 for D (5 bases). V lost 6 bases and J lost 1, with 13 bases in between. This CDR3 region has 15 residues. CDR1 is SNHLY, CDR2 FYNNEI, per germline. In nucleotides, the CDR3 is TGTGCCAGCAGGCGACAGAACCGTGCCAAAAACATTCAGTACTTC. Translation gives CASRRQNRAKNIQYF.

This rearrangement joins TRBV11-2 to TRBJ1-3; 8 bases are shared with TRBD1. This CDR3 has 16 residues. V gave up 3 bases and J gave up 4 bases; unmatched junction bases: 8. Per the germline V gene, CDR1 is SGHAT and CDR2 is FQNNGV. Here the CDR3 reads CASSFGGQGLGNTIYF. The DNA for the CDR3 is TGTGCCAGCAGCTTCGGTGGACAGGGTCTGGGAAACACCATATATTTT.

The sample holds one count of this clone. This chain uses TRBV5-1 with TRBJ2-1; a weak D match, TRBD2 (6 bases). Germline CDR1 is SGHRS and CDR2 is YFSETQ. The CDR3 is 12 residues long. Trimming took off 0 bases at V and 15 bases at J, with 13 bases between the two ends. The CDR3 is CASSLDAGRAFF. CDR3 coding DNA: TGCGCCAGCAGCTTGGATGCGGGACGGGCGTTCTTC.

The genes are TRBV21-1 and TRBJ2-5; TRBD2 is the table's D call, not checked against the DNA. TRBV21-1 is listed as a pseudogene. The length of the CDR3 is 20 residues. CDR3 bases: TGTGCCAGCAGCGAGGTATTAAGCCAATGGGACTTCGCGTCGTTAGAGACCCAGTACTTC. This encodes CASSEVLSQWDFASLETQYF.

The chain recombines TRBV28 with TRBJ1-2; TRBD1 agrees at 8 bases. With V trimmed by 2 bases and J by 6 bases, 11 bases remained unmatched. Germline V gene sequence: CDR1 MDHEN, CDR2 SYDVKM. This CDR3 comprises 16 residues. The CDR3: CASSLPLIAGGDGYTF. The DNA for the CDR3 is TGTGCCAGCAGTTTACCTTTAATCGCAGGGGGCGATGGCTACACCTTC.

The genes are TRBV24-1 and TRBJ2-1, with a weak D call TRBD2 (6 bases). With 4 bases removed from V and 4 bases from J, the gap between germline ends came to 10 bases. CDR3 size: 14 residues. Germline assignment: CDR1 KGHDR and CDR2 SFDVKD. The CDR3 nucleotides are TGTGCCACCAGTGACCTTCGGGGGTACAATGAGCAGTTCTTC. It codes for CATSDLRGYNEQFF.

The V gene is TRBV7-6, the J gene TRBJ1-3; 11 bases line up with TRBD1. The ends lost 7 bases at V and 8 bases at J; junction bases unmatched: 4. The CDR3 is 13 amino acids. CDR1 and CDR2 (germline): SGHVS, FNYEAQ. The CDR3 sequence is CASTRDRGDTIYF. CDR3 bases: TGTGCCAGCACCCGGGACAGGGGGGACACCATATATTTT.

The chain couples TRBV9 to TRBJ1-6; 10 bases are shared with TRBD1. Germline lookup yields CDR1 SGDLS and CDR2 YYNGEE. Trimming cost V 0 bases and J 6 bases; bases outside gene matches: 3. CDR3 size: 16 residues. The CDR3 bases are TGTGCCAGCAGCGTAGGGGACAGGGGAAGTAATTCACCCCTCCACTTT. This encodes CASSVGDRGSNSPLHF.

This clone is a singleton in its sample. The CDR3 loop is CASSTDRSSGNTIYF. In DNA form, the CDR3 reads TGTGCCAGCAGCACCGACAGGAGCTCTGGAAACACCATATATTTT. V is TRBV7-2 and J is TRBJ1-3, with D possibly being TRBD1 (6 bases). The CDR3 is 15 residues long. V dropped 5 bases and J dropped 0 bases, with 11 bases sitting between them. CDR1 is SGHTA, CDR2 FQGNSA, per germline.

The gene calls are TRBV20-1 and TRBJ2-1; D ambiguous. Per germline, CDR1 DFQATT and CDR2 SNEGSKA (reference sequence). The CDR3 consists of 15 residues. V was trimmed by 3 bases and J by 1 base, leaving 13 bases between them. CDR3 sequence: CSASSPGLSYNEQFF. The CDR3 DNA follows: TGCAGTGCTAGTAGCCCAGGCTTATCCTACAATGAGCAGTTCTTC.

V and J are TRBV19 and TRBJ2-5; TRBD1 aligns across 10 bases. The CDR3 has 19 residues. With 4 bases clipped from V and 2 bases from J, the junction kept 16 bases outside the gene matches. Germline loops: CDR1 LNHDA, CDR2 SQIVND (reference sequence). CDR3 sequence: CASSKGSGTGAREQETQYF. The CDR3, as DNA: TGTGCCAGTAGTAAAGGGTCCGGGACAGGGGCGCGGGAGCAAGAGACCCAGTACTTC.

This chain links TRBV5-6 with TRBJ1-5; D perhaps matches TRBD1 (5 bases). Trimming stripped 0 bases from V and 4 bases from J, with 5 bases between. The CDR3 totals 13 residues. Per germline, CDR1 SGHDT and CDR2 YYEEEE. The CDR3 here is CASSLGQNQPQHF. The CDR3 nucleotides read TGTGCCAGCAGCTTGGGACAGAATCAGCCCCAGCATTTT.

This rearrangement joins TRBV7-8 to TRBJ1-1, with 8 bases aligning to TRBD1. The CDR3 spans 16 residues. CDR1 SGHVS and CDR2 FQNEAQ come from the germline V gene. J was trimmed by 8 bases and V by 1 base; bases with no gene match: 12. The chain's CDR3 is CASSLVPRDRFREAFF. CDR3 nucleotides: TGTGCCAGCAGCTTAGTACCCCGGGACAGGTTTAGGGAAGCTTTCTTT.

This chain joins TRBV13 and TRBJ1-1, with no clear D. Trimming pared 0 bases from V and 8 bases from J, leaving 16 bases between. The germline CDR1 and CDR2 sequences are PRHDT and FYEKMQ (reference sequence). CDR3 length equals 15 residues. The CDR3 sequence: CASSLGAGLELEAFF. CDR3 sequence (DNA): TGTGCCAGCAGCTTAGGGGCCGGGTTGGAGCTGGAAGCTTTCTTT.

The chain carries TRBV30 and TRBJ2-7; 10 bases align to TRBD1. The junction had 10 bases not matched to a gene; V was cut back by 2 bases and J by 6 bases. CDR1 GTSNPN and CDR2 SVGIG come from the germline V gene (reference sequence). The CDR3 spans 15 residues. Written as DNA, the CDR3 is TGTGCCTGGAGTCTAAACCGGGACAGGGGTCCCGAGCAGTACTTC. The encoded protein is CAWSLNRDRGPEQYF.

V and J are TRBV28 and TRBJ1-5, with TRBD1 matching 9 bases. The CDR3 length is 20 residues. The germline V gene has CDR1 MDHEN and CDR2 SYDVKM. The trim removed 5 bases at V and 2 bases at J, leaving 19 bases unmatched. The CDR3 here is CASSHPESGQGLKGNQPQHF. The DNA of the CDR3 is TGTGCCAGCAGTCACCCGGAATCAGGACAGGGGTTGAAAGGCAATCAGCCCCAGCATTTT.

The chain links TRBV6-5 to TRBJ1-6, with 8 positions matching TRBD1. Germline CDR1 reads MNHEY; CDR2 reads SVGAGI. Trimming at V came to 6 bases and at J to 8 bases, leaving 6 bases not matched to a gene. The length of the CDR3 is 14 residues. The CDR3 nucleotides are TGTGCCAGCAGGAGGACAGGGTGGGATTCACCCCTCCACTTT. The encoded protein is CASRRTGWDSPLHF.

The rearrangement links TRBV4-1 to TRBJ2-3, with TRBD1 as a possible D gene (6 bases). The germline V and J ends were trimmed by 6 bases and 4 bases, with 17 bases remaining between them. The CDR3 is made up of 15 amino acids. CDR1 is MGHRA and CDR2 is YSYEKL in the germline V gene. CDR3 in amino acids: CASSRSGVNADTQYF. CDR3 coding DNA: TGCGCCAGCAGTCGTTCAGGGGTTAACGCAGATACGCAGTATTTT.

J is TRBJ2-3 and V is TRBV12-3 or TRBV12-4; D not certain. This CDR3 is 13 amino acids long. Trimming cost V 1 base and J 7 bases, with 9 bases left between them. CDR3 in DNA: TGTGCCAGCAGTTTAGAGACACCGAATACGCAGTATTTT. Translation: CASSLETPNTQYF.

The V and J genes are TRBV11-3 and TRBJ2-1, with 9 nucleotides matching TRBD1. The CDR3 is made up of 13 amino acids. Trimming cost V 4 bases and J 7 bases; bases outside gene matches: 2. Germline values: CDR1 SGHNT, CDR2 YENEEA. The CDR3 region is CASSSGTGNEQFF. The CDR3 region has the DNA TGTGCCAGCAGCTCCGGGACAGGGAATGAGCAGTTCTTC. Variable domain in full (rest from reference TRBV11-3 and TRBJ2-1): EAGVVQSPRYKIIEKKQPVAFWCNPISGHNTLYWYLQNLGQGPELLIRYENEEAVDDSQLPKDRFSAERLKGVDSTLKIQPAELGDSAVYLCASSSGTGNEQFFGPGTRLTVL.

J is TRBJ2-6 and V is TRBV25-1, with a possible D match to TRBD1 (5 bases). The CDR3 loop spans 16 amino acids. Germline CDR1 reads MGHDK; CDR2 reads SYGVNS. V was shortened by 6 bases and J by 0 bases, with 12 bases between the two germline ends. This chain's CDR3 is CASSDRHSSGANVLTF. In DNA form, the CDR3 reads TGTGCCAGCAGCGACAGACATAGCTCTGGGGCCAACGTCCTGACTTTC.

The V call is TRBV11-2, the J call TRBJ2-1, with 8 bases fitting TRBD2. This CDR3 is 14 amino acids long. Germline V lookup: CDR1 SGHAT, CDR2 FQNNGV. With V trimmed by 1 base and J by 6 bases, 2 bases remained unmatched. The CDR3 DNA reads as TGTGCCAGCAGCTTAGTACGGGGGGGCAATGAGCAGTTCTTC. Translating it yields CASSLVRGGNEQFF.